One T cell receptor delta chain is described in this entry. Which antigen it targets is not known. The sample holds no much larger clone one base away, and base qualities are not on file. This entry comes from a study of human gamma delta and Vdelta1 T cells (dated by TCRdb to the late 2010s). About the investigation overall: The study examined Delta One T cells, which are Vd1+ gamma-delta T cells, as cytotoxic effectors against acute myeloid leukemia. Overall results and qualifications from the work: Delta One T cells were reported to be polyclonal and to show broad cytotoxic targeting of acute myeloid leukemia.

The library was prepared using PCR. Reads for this sample came from an Illumina MiSeq. TCRdb reprocessed the public data with the CATT caller; entries with the same nucleotide sequence were combined afterwards. Here the sample has over 10,000 delta-chain clones; around 50% occur a single time. The top ten clonotypes cover approximately 1.6% of the sample. Unmatched junction bases come to 30, with V trimmed by 4 bases and J by 3 bases. Including cysteine and phenylalanine, the CDR3 has 23 amino acids. Only the CDR3 portion is preserved as DNA: 69 bases, with reading frame beginning at the first base. The germline V gene supplies CDR1 TSWWSYY and CDR2 QGS.

The V gene is TRDV1 and the J gene is TRDJ1; 9 middle bases align to TRDD2. The sequenced sample consisted of Vdelta1 gamma-delta T cells from blood grown in culture (DOT cells). What this sample's cell subset or site label stands for: Delta One T cells, in vitro expanded/differentiated Vd1+ gamma-delta T cells. The sequence derives from a human donor in good health. The bases are TGTGCTCTTGGGGTTCCGGCCTTCCTACGTCTTCGGCCTGCCCAAACGATCCCCGATAAACTCATCTTT. This gives the protein CALGVPAFLRLRPAQTIPDKLIF.